This T cell receptor (beta chain) was identified during a study of early T cells in non-severe SARS-CoV-2 infection. Study summary: Unpaired chains resulted from sequencing bulk RNA of unsorted whole blood.

Germline assignment: CDR1 SGHTA and CDR2 FQGNSA. Trimming removed 3 bases from V and 0 bases from J, with 12 bases in between. This CDR3 is built from 15 residues. Unique molecular identifiers tagged individual cDNA molecules. TCRdb re-analysed the 5' RACE reads in MiXCR, keeping a single row per CDR3 protein. The sample carries roughly 60,000 distinct CDR3 sequences, about 6.1% recorded once. Material: whole blood, obtained at baseline. This clonotype was sampled from an adult who was a healthcare worker with PCR-confirmed SARS-CoV-2 infection or an uninfected control (not recorded which). V gene TRBV7-2 combines with J gene TRBJ2-7; no reliable D call. CDR3 in DNA: TGTGCCAGCAGCTTTGGCACTACTATCTCCTACGAGCAGTACTTC. Its translation is CASSFGTTISYEQYF.